A single sample is the source of the 15 T cell receptor beta chains below, sequenced in a study of T-cell reconstitution after alpha-beta-depleted transplantation in children. Construction of the TCRbeta library involved unique molecular identifiers. TCRdb reprocessed the PCR reads via MiXCR and lists one record per CDR3 protein. The sample holds about 610,000 distinct CDR3 sequences, roughly 10% seen once. This material consisted of PBMCs from the stem cell graft donor, taken from the stem cell graft. The receptors come from a human donor who donated a stem cell graft to a child with acute myeloid leukemia.

The table lists this clonotype with a few counts. The rearrangement joins TRBV9 to TRBJ2-3; TRBD1 is a possible D gene (6 bases). The V end lost 0 bases, the J end lost 0 bases, and 8 bases lay between the germline ends. The CDR3 extends over 15 amino acids. The germline gives CDR1 SGDLS, CDR2 YYNGEE. The chain's CDR3 is CASSVVTGSTDTQYF. CDR3 coding DNA: TGTGCCAGCAGCGTAGTAACAGGGAGCACAGATACGCAGTATTTT. The complete variable domain, with remaining parts taken from reference TRBV9 and TRBJ2-3, reads DSGVTQTPKHLITATGQRVTLRCSPRSGDLSVYWYQQSLDQGLQFLIQYYNGEERAKGNILERFSAQQFPDLHSELNLSSLELGDSALYFCASSVVTGSTDTQYFGPGTRLTVL.

This clonotype was counted only a few times. The chain carries TRBV7-8 and TRBJ1-4; D is unclear. CDR1 SGHVS and CDR2 FQNEAQ come from the germline V gene. The ends were cut back, 2 bases at V and 5 bases at J, with 6 bases in the middle. The CDR3 consists of 13 residues. CDR3 in amino acids: CASSLYGNEKLFF. CDR3 sequence (DNA): TGTGCCAGCAGCTTATACGGAAATGAAAAACTGTTTTTT.

This clonotype turned up a few times. This rearrangement joins TRBV29-1 to TRBJ2-7; tentatively, D is TRBD2 (5 bases). The CDR3 length is 13 residues. V lost 8 bases to trimming and J lost 2 bases, with 16 bases between them. The germline gives CDR1 SQVTM, CDR2 ANQGSEA. As DNA, the CDR3 is TGCAGCTATGCGGGCGGGCCAGCCTACGAGCAGTACTTC. Translating it yields CSYAGGPAYEQYF.

This clonotype has ten or more counts. The rearrangement links TRBV20-1 to TRBJ2-1; 9 bases are a match to TRBD2. J gave up 8 bases and V 0 bases, and 17 bases lay outside the gene matches. The CDR3 spans 18 residues. Germline loops: CDR1 DFQATT, CDR2 SNEGSKA (reference sequence). The CDR3 nucleotides are TGCAGTGCTAGAGATTTAGGGGGTAGCGGGAGAGTATGGGATGAGCAGTTCTTC. Its translation: CSARDLGGSGRVWDEQFF.

On this clonotype: This may stem from a read error, because a much larger clone lies one nucleotide away. The chain links TRBV29-1 to TRBJ2-7, with D tentatively TRBD1 (6 bases). Germline V gives CDR1 SQVTM, CDR2 ANQGSEA. This CDR3 is 12 amino acids long. This CDR3 reads CSVRTDSYKQYF. The CDR3 nucleotides read TGCAGCGTTAGGACAGACTCCTACAAGCAGTACTTC.

There are a few counts of this clonotype. This chain uses TRBV20-1 with TRBJ2-7; 9 bases line up with TRBD2. Unmatched junction bases numbered 9, after V lost 5 bases and J lost 1 base. CDR1 DFQATT and CDR2 SNEGSKA come from the germline V gene (reference sequence). This CDR3 is built from 15 residues. For the CDR3, the DNA is TGCAGTGCTCCCCCCCCGGGACTAGCTTCCTACGAGCAGTACTTC. Translation gives CSAPPPGLASYEQYF.

This chain connects TRBV18 to TRBJ1-2; maybe TRBD1 (5 bases). Deletions cut 5 bases from V and 2 bases from J, with 12 bases between. CDR1 and CDR2 from the germline V gene are KGHSH and LQKENI. This CDR3 spans 14 amino acids. CDR3 sequence: CASSSGLQNYGYTF. Written as DNA, the CDR3 is TGTGCCAGCTCATCGGGACTCCAAAACTATGGCTACACCTTC.

This sequence joins TRBV20-1 and TRBJ2-3; D not certain. The CDR3 spans 15 residues. Germline V gives CDR1 DFQATT, CDR2 SNEGSKA (reference sequence). The V and J ends lost 5 bases and 2 bases respectively, with 17 bases between them. This CDR3 reads CSALDGTVDTDTQYF. The CDR3, as DNA: TGCAGTGCTCTCGACGGAACCGTTGACACAGATACGCAGTATTTT.

The chain combines TRBV9 with TRBJ2-5; D not certain. The CDR3 is 15 residues long. Germline V gene sequence: CDR1 SGDLS, CDR2 YYNGEE. Trimming stripped 0 bases from V and 4 bases from J, with 13 bases between. CDR3 sequence reads: CASSVDRLGAETQYF. The CDR3 nucleotides read TGTGCCAGCAGCGTAGATCGGCTAGGTGCAGAGACCCAGTACTTC.

This clonotype appeared many times. The rearrangement uses TRBV14 and TRBJ2-1, with 15 nucleotides matching TRBD2. V shed 3 bases, J shed 1 base, and the junction held 7 bases outside the gene matches. CDR1 and CDR2 (germline): SGHDN, FVKESK. The CDR3 runs 19 residues. The CDR3 protein is CASSHRTGLAGGSYNEQFF. CDR3 DNA sequence: TGTGCCAGCAGCCATCGTACGGGACTAGCGGGAGGTTCCTACAATGAGCAGTTCTTC.

Many counts were recorded for this clonotype. This chain links TRBV20-1 with TRBJ2-1; TRBD2 matches 10 bases. The length of the CDR3 is 15 residues. V lost 7 bases and J lost 0; bases outside the gene matches: 6. Germline assignment: CDR1 DFQATT and CDR2 SNEGSKA (reference sequence). The CDR3 region has the DNA TGCAGTGTCCCGGGACTAGCGACCTCCTACAATGAGCAGTTCTTC. It specifies CSVPGLATSYNEQFF.

The genes are TRBV15 and TRBJ2-7, with D perhaps TRBD2 (5 bases). The CDR3 totals 14 residues. Per the germline V gene, CDR1 is LNHNV and CDR2 is YYDKDF (reference sequence). Between the trimmed V and J ends, which lost 0 bases and 2 bases, there was a span of 8 bases. The CDR3 sequence: CATSRELGPYEQYF. The CDR3 DNA follows: TGTGCCACCAGCAGAGAACTAGGCCCCTACGAGCAGTACTTC.

The gene calls are TRBV7-9 and TRBJ2-1; 9 bases are a match to TRBD1. Germline lookup yields CDR1 SEHNR and CDR2 FQNEAQ (reference sequence). The junction had 11 bases not matched to a gene; V was cut back by 3 bases and J by 8 bases. There are 16 residues in the CDR3. The CDR3 DNA sequence: TGTGCCAGCAGCTTCGGCGGGACAGGGCAAGTTTATGAGCAGTTCTTC. It is translated as CASSFGGTGQVYEQFF.

The sample holds a few counts of this clonotype. This chain connects TRBV7-9 to TRBJ2-7, with 9 bases lining up with TRBD1. After removal of 5 bases from V and 5 bases from J, the junction contained 7 bases not matched to a gene. Germline lookup yields CDR1 SEHNR and CDR2 FQNEAQ (reference sequence). The CDR3 is made up of 14 amino acids. The CDR3 nucleotides read TGTGCCAGCAGCCCAGGGACAGGGATCGACGAGCAGTACTTC. This encodes CASSPGTGIDEQYF.

The rearrangement links TRBV7-2 to TRBJ2-1, with TRBD2 as a possible D gene (5 bases). V dropped 1 base and J dropped 7 bases, with 8 bases sitting between them. Germline CDR1 and CDR2: SGHTA and FQGNSA. The CDR3 has 13 amino acids. CDR3 amino acids: CASSLVAKNEQFF. DNA of the CDR3: TGTGCCAGCAGCTTAGTAGCGAAAAATGAGCAGTTCTTC.